Sequencing of this T cell receptor beta chain was carried out in a study of T cells after yellow fever vaccination. This clonotype appeared a few times. TCRdb analysed the 5' RACE reads with MiXCR anew, one entry per CDR3 protein. Among roughly 99,000 distinct CDR3 sequences listed, about 6% were seen once. The V end was cut by 4 bases, the J end by 0 bases, with 14 bases between. Germline V gene sequence: CDR1 SGHKS, CDR2 YYEKEE (reference sequence). The CDR3 length is 15 residues. The sample consisted of CD8+ T cells sorted from PBMCs, taken 10 days after the yellow fever booster vaccination. The clonotype comes from a man aged 18 to 29 who received the YFV17D yellow fever vaccine. The chain carries TRBV5-5 and TRBJ2-7; TRBD1 or TRBD2 may be the D gene (6 bases each). CDR3 DNA: TGTGCCAGCAGCCTTTTGGGGGGCGGCTCCTACGAGCAGTACTTC. Amino acid sequence: CASSLLGGGSYEQYF. Full variable domain (remainder filled in from reference TRBV5-5 and TRBJ2-7): DAGVTQSPTHLIKTRGQQVTLRCSPISGHKSVSWYQQVLGQGPQFIFQYYEKEERGRGNFPDRFSARQFPNYSSELNVNALLLGDSALYLCASSLLGGGSYEQYFGPGTRLTVT.